These 22 T cell receptor beta chains originate from one sample sequenced in a study of blood T cells in healthy people across ages. Using a J-beta primer mix together with a sample-barcoded 5' primer, a second PCR was run for roughly 6 to 12 cycles. TCRdb reprocessed the 5' RACE reads with MiXCR, giving one entry per CDR3 protein. The sample consists of about 780,000 distinct CDR3 sequences, 35% to 50% of them appearing once. Sequenced input: blood. These receptors came from a man older than 75 in good health.

This chain links TRBV3-1 with TRBJ2-5; D call uncertain. Germline loops: CDR1 LGHDT, CDR2 YNNKEL (reference sequence). With 1 base removed from V and 4 bases from J, the gap between germline ends came to 16 bases. This CDR3 has 16 amino acids. Written as DNA, the CDR3 is TGTGCCAGCAGCCAAGTTCTAGGCCAGCTCGGAGAGACCCAGTACTTC. Translating gives CASSQVLGQLGETQYF.

This chain joins TRBV18 and TRBJ2-3; 10 bases align to TRBD2. Germline V gene data show CDR1 as KGHSH and CDR2 as LQKENI. The V and J ends lost 3 bases and 2 bases, in that order; junction bases with no gene match: 2. The CDR3 is 15 residues long. CDR3 in amino acids: CASSPGTSATDTQYF. CDR3 in DNA: TGTGCCAGCTCACCCGGGACTAGCGCCACAGATACGCAGTATTTT.

This clonotype was seen a handful of times. J is TRBJ2-5 and V is TRBV20-1; 9 nucleotides align to TRBD1. This CDR3 is 14 amino acids long. V was clipped by 3 bases and J by 11 bases; unmatched bases: 13. Per the germline V gene, CDR1 is DFQATT and CDR2 is SNEGSKA (reference sequence). CDR3 sequence reads: CSASSGTGSEEQYF. The CDR3 coding sequence is TGCAGTGCTAGTTCTGGGACAGGGTCTGAGGAGCAGTACTTC.

A single count supports this clonotype. The chain has TRBV7-9 and TRBJ2-2; D ambiguous. Germline V gene data show CDR1 as SEHNR and CDR2 as FQNEAQ (reference sequence). V was shortened by 5 bases and J by 6 bases, with 10 bases between the two germline ends. The CDR3 is 13 amino acids. The CDR3 region is CASSLSNAGELFF. CDR3 nucleotide sequence: TGTGCCAGCAGCCTTTCTAATGCCGGGGAGCTGTTTTTT.

In its sample, this clonotype was seen a few times. The V gene is TRBV5-1, the J gene TRBJ2-7; 9 nucleotides align to TRBD2. Germline V lookup: CDR1 SGHRS, CDR2 YFSETQ. Trimming removed 4 bases from V and 3 bases from J; junction bases left unmatched: 8. This CDR3 has 15 residues. The CDR3 here is CASSPSGTTVYEQYF. CDR3 in DNA: TGCGCCAGCAGCCCTAGCGGGACGACAGTCTACGAGCAGTACTTC.

This clonotype was seen a few times. The genes are TRBV12-3 or TRBV12-4 and TRBJ2-3; 10 bases line up with TRBD2. CDR3 length: 15 amino acids. J was trimmed by 4 bases and V by 5 bases; bases with no gene match: 6. CDR3 residues: CASSQREGEADTQYF. The CDR3 DNA sequence: TGTGCCAGCAGTCAGCGGGAGGGAGAGGCAGATACGCAGTATTTT.

The CDR3 coding sequence is TGTGCCAGCAACGACCGGGACAGGGCAGATACGCAGTATTTT. Residues: CASNDRDRADTQYF. This chain connects TRBV5-8 to TRBJ2-3, with 9 bases lining up with TRBD1. CDR1 and CDR2 (germline): SGHTS, YDEGEE. Germline trimming cut 6 bases from V and 4 bases from J; bases unmatched to any gene: 6. The CDR3 consists of 14 residues.

CDR3: CASSQAPPYRGTGNLNNEQYF. The CDR3 DNA is TGTGCCAGCAGCCAAGCACCCCCATATCGGGGAACCGGCAACCTCAACAATGAGCAGTACTTC. The gene calls are TRBV4-2 and TRBJ2-5, with D possibly TRBD2 on 5 matching bases. V lost 1 base and J 11 bases, leaving 38 bases between the germline ends. Germline V gene data show CDR1 as LGHNA and CDR2 as YNFKEQ. This CDR3 has 21 amino acids.

The DNA of the CDR3 is TGCAGTGCTACAATACCGGGACAGGGGAATGGCTACACCTTC. Translating it yields CSATIPGQGNGYTF. The gene calls are TRBV20-1 and TRBJ1-2, with 10 bases aligning to TRBD1. Trimming cost V 4 bases and J 6 bases; bases outside gene matches: 8. This CDR3 region has 14 residues. CDR1 is DFQATT, CDR2 SNEGSKA, per germline (reference sequence).

This clonotype was detected a few times. This chain joins TRBV2 and TRBJ1-2; D not certain. This CDR3 region has 13 residues. Germline CDR1 reads SNHLY; CDR2 reads FYNNEI. Trimming pared 8 bases from V and 4 bases from J, leaving 14 bases between. Here the CDR3 DNA reads TGTGCCAGCCATACCGGGAATGGCTATGGCTACACCTTC. It encodes CASHTGNGYGYTF.

Only a few counts were recorded for this clonotype. The chain couples TRBV20-1 to TRBJ1-5, with 8 bases identical to TRBD1. The CDR3 has 14 residues. Germline-derived CDR1 and CDR2 are DFQATT and SNEGSKA (reference sequence). The trim removed 6 bases at V and 3 bases at J, leaving 7 bases unmatched. The CDR3 loop is CSAQRTGPNQPQHF. In DNA, the CDR3 is TGCAGTGCACAACGGACAGGGCCCAATCAGCCCCAGCATTTT.

V usage is TRBV2 and J usage is TRBJ2-7; no clear D gene. The V and J ends lost 6 bases and 2 bases respectively, with 11 bases between them. Germline V gene lookup returns CDR1 SNHLY and CDR2 FYNNEI. The CDR3 extends over 13 amino acids. The CDR3 sequence: CASRADLAYEQYF. DNA for the CDR3: TGTGCCAGCAGGGCCGACCTAGCCTACGAGCAGTACTTC.

The J gene is TRBJ2-5, the V gene TRBV30; D ambiguous. Per the germline V gene, CDR1 is GTSNPN and CDR2 is SVGIG (reference sequence). The V end was cut by 1 base, the J end by 0 bases, with 6 bases between. CDR3 size: 13 residues. The chain's CDR3 is CAWSELYQETQYF. For the CDR3, the DNA is TGTGCCTGGAGTGAGTTGTACCAAGAGACCCAGTACTTC.

This clonotype has a count of ten or more. The chain employs TRBV28 and TRBJ2-7, with TRBD1 as a possible D gene (7 bases). Germline assignment: CDR1 MDHEN and CDR2 SYDVKM. The CDR3 contains 14 residues. Trimming removed 10 bases from V and 1 base from J, with 17 bases in between. In DNA, the CDR3 is TGTGCCATTATCGCAGGGGGGAAGTCCTACGAGCAGTACTTC. Translating gives CAIIAGGKSYEQYF. The full variable domain, completed using reference TRBV28 and TRBJ2-7, is DVKVTQSSRYLVKRTGEKVFLECVQDMDHENMFWYRQDPGLGLRLIYFSYDVKMKEKGDIPEGYSVSREKKERFSLILESASTNQTSMYLCAIIAGGKSYEQYFGPGTRLTVT.

V and J are TRBV10-3 and TRBJ1-2, with 7 bases that match TRBD1. The germline V gene has CDR1 ENHRY and CDR2 SYGVKD. This CDR3 has 14 residues. V lost 2 bases and J lost 2; bases outside the gene matches: 2. CDR3 in amino acids: CAISETTGNYGYTF. The CDR3 DNA sequence: TGTGCCATCAGTGAGACGACAGGGAACTATGGCTACACCTTC.

This clonotype was observed many times. This chain joins TRBV12-3 or TRBV12-4 and TRBJ2-7; the D gene is possibly TRBD1 (5 bases). Trimming left V 5 bases short and J 1 base short, with 12 bases between. CDR3 length: 14 residues. CDR3 in DNA: TGTGCCAGCAGTCCCGCAGGGAATTCCTACGAGCAGTACTTC. Translating gives CASSPAGNSYEQYF.

The J gene is TRBJ2-3, the V gene TRBV24-1; D remains unclear. Germline V gene lookup returns CDR1 KGHDR and CDR2 SFDVKD. V lost 4 bases to trimming and J lost 4 bases, with 5 bases between them. The CDR3 has 12 residues. For the CDR3, the DNA is TGTGCCACCAGTGAAGGGTCAGATACGCAGTATTTT. Translation: CATSEGSDTQYF.

V and J are TRBV27 and TRBJ2-7, with 8 bases identical to TRBD1. CDR1 is MNHEY and CDR2 is SMNVEV in the germline V gene (reference sequence). The trim removed 5 bases at V and 3 bases at J, leaving 6 bases unmatched. This CDR3 comprises 14 residues. CDR3 nucleotides: TGTGCCAGCAGTGAGACAGGGGTAGGCTACGAGCAGTACTTC. Translation gives CASSETGVGYEQYF.

As concerns this clonotype: This probably arose from a read error, given a far larger clone one base away. The chain employs TRBV5-1 and TRBJ2-7, with D hard to call. This CDR3 comprises 13 residues. Germline V CDR1 and CDR2: SGHRS, YFSETQ. DNA for the CDR3: TGCGCCGGCAGCTTGGGCCAAAACTACGAGCAGTACTTC. The encoded protein is CAGSLGQNYEQYF. Supplemented by reference TRBV5-1 and TRBJ2-7, the full variable domain reads KAGVTQTPRYLIKTRGQQVTLSCSPISGHRSVSWYQQTPGQGLQFLFEYFSETQRNKGNFPGRFSGRQFSNSRSEMNVSTLELGDSALYLCAGSLGQNYEQYFGPGTRLTVT.

The V gene is TRBV11-2, the J gene TRBJ2-3, with D tentatively TRBD1 or TRBD2 (5 bases each). Per the germline V gene, CDR1 is SGHAT and CDR2 is FQNNGV. The V gene lost 1 base and the J gene lost 10 bases, with 18 bases spanning the gap. The CDR3 has 15 amino acids. CDR3 in amino acids: CASSLGGAVRNPQYF. The CDR3 nucleotides read TGTGCCAGCAGCTTAGGAGGGGCAGTCCGGAATCCGCAGTATTTT.

The rearrangement links TRBV5-1 to TRBJ2-6, with TRBD1 identical over 11 bases. V lost 3 bases, J lost 3 bases, and 8 bases stayed unmatched. This CDR3 region has 18 residues. The germline V gene encodes CDR1 SGHRS and CDR2 YFSETQ. In DNA, the CDR3 is TGCGCCAGCAGCTATACAGGACAGGGGGCCGGTGGGGCCAACGTCCTGACTTTC. Encoded protein: CASSYTGQGAGGANVLTF.

A few counts support this clonotype. This rearrangement joins TRBV20-1 to TRBJ2-7; TRBD1 aligns across 9 bases. From germline, CDR1 is DFQATT and CDR2 SNEGSKA (reference sequence). This CDR3 is built from 15 residues. V gave up 0 bases and J gave up 7 bases; unmatched junction bases: 10. The CDR3 DNA reads as TGCAGTGCTAGAGATCGGGACAGGGTCTCTGGGGAGCAGTACTTC. This translates into CSARDRDRVSGEQYF.